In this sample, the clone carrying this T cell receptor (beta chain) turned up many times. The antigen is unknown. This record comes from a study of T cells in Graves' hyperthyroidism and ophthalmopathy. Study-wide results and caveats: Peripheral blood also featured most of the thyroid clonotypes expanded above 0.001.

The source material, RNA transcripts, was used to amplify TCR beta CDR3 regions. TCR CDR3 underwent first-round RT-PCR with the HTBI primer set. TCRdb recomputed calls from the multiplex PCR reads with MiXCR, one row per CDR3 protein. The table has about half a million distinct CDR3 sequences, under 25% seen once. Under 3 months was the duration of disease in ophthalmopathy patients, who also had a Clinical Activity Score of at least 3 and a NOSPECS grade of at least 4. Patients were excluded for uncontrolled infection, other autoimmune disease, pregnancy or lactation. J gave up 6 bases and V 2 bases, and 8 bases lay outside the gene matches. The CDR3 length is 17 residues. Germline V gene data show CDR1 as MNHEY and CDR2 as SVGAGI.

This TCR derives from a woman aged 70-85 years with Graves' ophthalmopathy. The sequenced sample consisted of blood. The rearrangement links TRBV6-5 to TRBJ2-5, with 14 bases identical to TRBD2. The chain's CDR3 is CASSYALGLAGGKTQYF. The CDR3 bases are TGTGCCAGCAGTTACGCCCTAGGACTAGCGGGAGGAAAGACCCAGTACTTC.